The clone carrying this T cell receptor beta chain came up once. Sequencing was performed with immunoSEQ multiplex PCR; in TCRdb, only in-frame clones are kept and a portion is missing. The table records roughly 200,000 clones, around 86% of them present only once. Trimming shortened V by 8 bases and J by 2 bases, and 12 bases separated the two germline ends. The CDR3 contains 12 residues. Germline V CDR1 and CDR2: SQVTM, ANQGSEA. The sample comes from a study of cytomegalovirus exposure and HLA in healthy donors. The sequencing input was PBMCs. The genes are TRBV29-1 and TRBJ1-1; TRBD1 is a possible D gene (5 bases). The TCR sequence derives from a young man in good health and CMV-seropositive. DNA for the CDR3: TGCAGCTCCGGGACGGGTAACACTGAAGCTTTCTTT. Its protein is CSSGTGNTEAFF.